One sample yielded the 20 T cell receptor beta chains listed below, sequenced in a study of monozygotic twins with inflammatory bowel disease. Following a re-call of the 5' RACE reads, TCRdb has one entry per CDR3 protein and lacks DNA. This sample's clone table lists roughly 200,000 distinct CDR3 sequences. The material sequenced was blood. Every receptor here comes from a human donor with ulcerative colitis or Crohn's disease, or a healthy co-twin of an affected twin (not recorded which).

The chain's CDR3 is CATSRVAQGATEAFF. This chain joins TRBV15 and TRBJ1-1; TCRdb selects TRBD1, and the lack of DNA leaves this call unchecked. Germline assignment: CDR1 LNHNV and CDR2 YYDKDF (reference sequence). The CDR3 covers 15 residues.

The chain couples TRBV7-2 to TRBJ2-3; TCRdb's D call of TRBD2 is untestable without DNA. This CDR3 has 16 residues. Per the germline V gene, CDR1 is SGHTA and CDR2 is FQGNSA. This CDR3 is CASSLIASGRDGTQYF.

The chain's CDR3 is CASSLLQGAQETQYF. The rearrangement links TRBV5-5 to TRBJ2-5; as DNA is missing, the TRBD1 call by TCRdb cannot be tested. The CDR3 is 15 residues long. CDR1 is SGHKS, CDR2 YYEKEE, per germline (reference sequence).

The V gene is TRBV6-6, the J gene TRBJ1-1. The CDR3 totals 11 residues. Germline CDR1 reads MNHNY; CDR2 reads SVGAGI (reference sequence). The CDR3 reads CATLMNTEAFF.

V gene TRBV12-3 or TRBV12-4 combines with J gene TRBJ2-5. This CDR3 is built from 13 residues. CDR3 protein: CASSFWQTETQYF.

The J gene is TRBJ2-7, the V gene TRBV28; the TCRdb call, TRBD2, lacks DNA for checking. This CDR3 contains 14 residues. Germline V gene sequence: CDR1 MDHEN, CDR2 SYDVKM. Here the CDR3 reads CASIGGGIRGEQYF.

The rearrangement links TRBV20-1 to TRBJ2-3; TCRdb's D call of TRBD1 is untestable without DNA. This CDR3 is built from 14 residues. Germline V lookup: CDR1 DFQATT, CDR2 SNEGSKA (reference sequence). CDR3 in amino acids: CSARPPGPGDTQYF.

The chain employs TRBV2 and TRBJ2-3; TCRdb's D call of TRBD2 is untestable without DNA. The CDR3 runs 13 residues. Germline V lookup: CDR1 SNHLY, CDR2 FYNNEI. CDR3 loop: CASKLAGADTQYF.

The V and J genes are TRBV29-1 and TRBJ2-5; TCRdb picks TRBD2, but there is no DNA to check that call. The CDR3 length is 14 residues. CDR1 is SQVTM and CDR2 is ANQGSEA in the germline V gene. CDR3 region: CSVALATTQETQYF.

CDR3 in amino acids: CASSLQEPKVTQYF. V usage is TRBV5-1 and J usage is TRBJ2-3. The germline V gene encodes CDR1 SGHRS and CDR2 YFSETQ. The CDR3 covers 14 residues. The full variable domain, in which reference TRBV5-1 and TRBJ2-3 provide the parts outside the CDR3, is KAGVTQTPRYLIKTRGQQVTLSCSPISGHRSVSWYQQTPGQGLQFLFEYFSETQRNKGNFPGRFSGRQFSNSRSEMNVSTLELGDSALYLCASSLQEPKVTQYFGPGTRLTVL.

This rearrangement joins TRBV29-1 to TRBJ2-3. Germline V gene data show CDR1 as SQVTM and CDR2 as ANQGSEA. The CDR3 is made up of 11 amino acids. Here the CDR3 reads CSVEVTDTQYF.

The chain recombines TRBV6-1 with TRBJ2-2; TCRdb's D call, TRBD1, is unchecked because there is no DNA. Germline V gives CDR1 MNHNS, CDR2 SASEGT. The CDR3 runs to 13 residues. This CDR3 reads CASNDRVAGELFF.

J is TRBJ1-2 and V is TRBV3-1. This CDR3 has 13 amino acids. Per the germline V gene, CDR1 is LGHDT and CDR2 is YNNKEL (reference sequence). CDR3 in amino acids: CASSQGSNYGYTF.

This chain joins TRBV18 and TRBJ1-4. The CDR3 runs to 14 residues. Germline V gives CDR1 KGHSH, CDR2 LQKENI. CDR3 in amino acids: CASSLQGINEKLFF.

The chain carries TRBV30 and TRBJ1-3; TCRdb designates TRBD1, a call that cannot be tested without DNA. The CDR3 consists of 13 residues. Germline CDR1 and CDR2: GTSNPN and SVGIG (reference sequence). This CDR3 reads CAGHRVSGNTIYF. The full variable domain, its missing parts supplied by reference TRBV30 and TRBJ1-3, is SQTIHQWPATLVQPVGSPLSLECTVEGTSNPNLYWYRQAAGRGLQLLFYSVGIGQISSEVPQNLSASRPQDRQFILSSKKLLLSDSGFYLCAGHRVSGNTIYFGEGSWLTVV.

The V gene is TRBV4-3, the J gene TRBJ2-1. The V gene's germline CDR1 is LGHNA and CDR2 YSLEER. The CDR3 spans 15 residues. The chain's CDR3 is CASSQDTGAYNEQFF.

This chain connects TRBV6-2 or TRBV6-3 to TRBJ2-2; the TCRdb D gene call, TRBD1, has no DNA to confirm it. This CDR3 contains 13 residues. Germline values: CDR1 MNHEY, CDR2 SVGEGT. CDR3 in amino acids: CAGRDSYTGELFF.

The V and J genes are TRBV11-1 and TRBJ2-1; TCRdb's D call of TRBD1 is untestable without DNA. The CDR3 loop spans 21 amino acids. Germline-derived CDR1 and CDR2 are SGHAT and FQDESV (reference sequence). CDR3 residues: CASTLSPGGTGVSWDHNEQFF.

This chain uses TRBV20-1 with TRBJ1-5. CDR3 size: 14 residues. Germline V CDR1 and CDR2: DFQATT, SNEGSKA (reference sequence). CDR3 loop: CSAVDGLINQPQHF.

This sequence joins TRBV18 and TRBJ1-3; TCRdb's assignment of TRBD1 cannot be checked, as there is no DNA. The CDR3 totals 16 residues. The germline V gene encodes CDR1 KGHSH and CDR2 LQKENI. CDR3 amino acids: CASSPVRTGHGNTIYF.